This TCR beta chain was sequenced for a study of shared clonotypes between healthy human individuals. Broader study findings: The study found about 5% of naive CD4 clonotypes shared across four donors.

The CDR3 length is 18 residues. Germline CDR1 SEHNR, CDR2 FQNEAQ (reference sequence). The V end was cut by 2 bases, the J end by 6 bases, with 22 bases between. Sequenced by immunoSEQ multiplex PCR; TCRdb stores in-frame clones only, minus some. Of about 2 million clones in the sample, roughly 94% were seen once. Concerning this clone itself: What it recognizes is unknown.

CD45RO-negative CD8 cells positively selected for CCR7 made up the naive population, which excluded terminally differentiated effector memory CD45RA+ cells. V and J are TRBV7-9 and TRBJ2-2, with D possibly TRBD1 on 5 matching bases. The TCR originated in a man younger than 30 in good health. Sequenced input: naive CD8+ T cells sorted from blood. In nucleotides, the CDR3 is TGTGCCAGCAGCTTACCCTTGTACCCCCAGGGTATATCCGGGGAGCTGTTTTTT. Translation gives CASSLPLYPQGISGELFF.